This T cell receptor (beta chain) emerged from a study of OX40 agonist ivuxolimab in advanced cancers. CDR3 length: 13 amino acids. CDR1 and CDR2 (germline): MGHRA, YSYEKL. The V end was cut by 5 bases, the J end by 10 bases, with 14 bases between. This table comes from immunoSEQ multiplex PCR, and its TCRdb copy is limited to in-frame clones, with some not included. The data show around 90,000 clones, about 90% seen once. The sequence was obtained from an adult with an advanced solid tumor such as melanoma, head and neck, liver or kidney cancer. The genes are TRBV4-1 and TRBJ2-2; D is perhaps TRBD2 (6 bases). This specimen was CD4+ or CD8+ T cells sorted from blood, taken in a trial of the OX40 agonist ivuxolimab. The CDR3 reads CASSWRGPEELFF. As DNA, the CDR3 is TGCGCCAGCAGCTGGCGGGGCCCCGAGGAGCTGTTTTTT.